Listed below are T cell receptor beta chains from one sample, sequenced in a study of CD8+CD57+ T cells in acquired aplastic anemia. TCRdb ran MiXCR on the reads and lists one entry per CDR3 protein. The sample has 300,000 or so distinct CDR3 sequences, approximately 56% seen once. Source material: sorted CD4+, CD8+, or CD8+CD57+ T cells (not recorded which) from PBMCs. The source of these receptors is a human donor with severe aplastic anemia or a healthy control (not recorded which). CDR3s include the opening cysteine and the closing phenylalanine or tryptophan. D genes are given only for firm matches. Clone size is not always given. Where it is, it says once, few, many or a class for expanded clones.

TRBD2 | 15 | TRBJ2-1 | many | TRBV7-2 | CASSGTSGVYNEQFF | TGTGCCAGCAGCGGGACTAGCGGGGTGTACAATGAGCAGTTCTTC
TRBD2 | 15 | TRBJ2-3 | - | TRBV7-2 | CASSLVSGAGDTQYF | TGTGCCAGCAGCTTAGTCAGCGGGGCGGGCGATACGCAGTATTTT
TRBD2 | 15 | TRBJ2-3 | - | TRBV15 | CATSGLAGEADTQYF | TGTGCCACCAGCGGCCTGGCGGGAGAAGCAGATACGCAGTATTTT
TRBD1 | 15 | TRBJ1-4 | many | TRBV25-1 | CASSPARGLGEKLFF | TGTGCCAGCAGTCCAGCCAGGGGGCTTGGGGAAAAACTGTTTTTT
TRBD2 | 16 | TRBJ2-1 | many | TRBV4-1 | CASSQDLAGYYNEQFF | TGCGCCAGCAGCCAAGATCTAGCGGGGTATTACAATGAGCAGTTCTTC
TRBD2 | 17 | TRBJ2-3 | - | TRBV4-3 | CASSQWTSGGAVDTQYF | TGCGCCAGCAGCCAGTGGACTAGCGGGGGGGCTGTAGATACGCAGTATTTT
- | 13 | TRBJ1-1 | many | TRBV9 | CASSVQTNTEAFF | TGTGCCAGCAGCGTACAGACAAACACTGAAGCTTTCTTT
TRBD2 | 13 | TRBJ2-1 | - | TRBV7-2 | CASSGGVAGGQFF | TGTGCCAGCAGCGGAGGGGTAGCGGGGGGGCAGTTCTTC
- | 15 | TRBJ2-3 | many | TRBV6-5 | CASTPRYRGTDTQYF | TGTGCCAGCACCCCACGCTACAGGGGCACAGATACGCAGTATTTT
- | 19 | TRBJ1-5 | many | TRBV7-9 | CASSLASLDSQGPGQPQHF | TGTGCCAGCAGCTTGGCCTCCCTCGACTCTCAGGGCCCGGGACAGCCCCAGCATTTT
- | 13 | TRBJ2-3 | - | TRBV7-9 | CASSGDGTDTQYF | TGTGCCAGCAGTGGGGACGGCACAGATACGCAGTATTTT
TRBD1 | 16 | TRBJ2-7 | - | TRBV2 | CASSMPGTGGDYEQYF | TGTGCCAGCAGCATGCCCGGGACAGGGGGCGATTACGAGCAGTACTTC
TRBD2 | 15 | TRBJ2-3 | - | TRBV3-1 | CASSRLAGQTDTQYF | TGTGCCAGCAGCCGGCTAGCGGGTCAGACAGATACGCAGTATTTT
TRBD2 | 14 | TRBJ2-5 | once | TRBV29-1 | CSVVAGGRGETQYF | TGCAGCGTTGTCGCGGGGGGGCGTGGAGAGACCCAGTACTTC
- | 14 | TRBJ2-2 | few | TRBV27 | CASSGGFLTGELFF | TGTGCCAGCAGTGGGGGGTTTCTCACCGGGGAGCTGTTTTTT
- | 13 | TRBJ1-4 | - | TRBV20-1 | CSARGEGYEKLFF | TGCAGTGCTAGAGGCGAGGGTTATGAAAAACTGTTTTTT
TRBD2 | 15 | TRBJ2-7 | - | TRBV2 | CASRAGTSVFYEQYF | TGTGCCAGCAGAGCCGGGACTAGCGTATTTTACGAGCAGTACTTC
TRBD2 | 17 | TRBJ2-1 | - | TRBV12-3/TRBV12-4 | CASRGGGRGGAYNQQFF | TGTGCCAGCAGGGGCGGTGGGCGGGGGGGCGCCTACAATCAGCAGTTCTTC
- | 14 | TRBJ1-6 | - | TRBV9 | CASSGTLRNSPLHF | TGTGCCAGCAGCGGGACACTTAGGAATTCACCCCTCCACTTT
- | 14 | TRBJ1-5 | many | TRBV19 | CASSIQGSNQPQHF | TGTGCCAGTAGTATTCAGGGAAGCAATCAGCCCCAGCATTTT
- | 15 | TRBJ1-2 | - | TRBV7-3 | CASGHDIGANYGYTF | TGTGCTAGTGGCCACGATATAGGAGCTAACTATGGCTACACCTTC
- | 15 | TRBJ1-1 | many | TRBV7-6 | CASSLAEKANTEAFF | TGTGCCAGCAGCTTAGCGGAGAAGGCGAACACTGAAGCTTTCTTT
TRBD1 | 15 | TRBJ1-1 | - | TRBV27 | CASSLRWQGASEAFF | TGTGCCAGCAGTTTACGGTGGCAGGGGGCCAGTGAAGCTTTCTTT
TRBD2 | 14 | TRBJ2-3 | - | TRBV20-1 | CSAAGRESTDTQYF | TGCAGTGCTGCGGGGCGGGAGAGCACAGATACGCAGTATTTT
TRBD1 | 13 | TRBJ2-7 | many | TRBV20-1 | CSAIVGTVSPQYF | TGCAGTGCGATCGTCGGGACAGTTTCCCCGCAGTACTTC
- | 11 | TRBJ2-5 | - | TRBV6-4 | CATPHGETQYF | TGTGCCACCCCACACGGGGAGACCCAGTACTTC
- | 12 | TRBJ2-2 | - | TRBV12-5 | CASGLVRRELFF | TGTGCTAGTGGTTTGGTACGGCGGGAGCTGTTTTTT
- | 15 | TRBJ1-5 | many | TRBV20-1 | CSARDLSDSNQPQHF | TGCAGTGCTAGAGATCTTAGCGATAGCAATCAGCCCCAGCATTTT
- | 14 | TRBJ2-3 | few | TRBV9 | CASSLVGLTDTQYF | TGTGCCAGCAGCTTGGTGGGGCTAACAGATACGCAGTATTTT
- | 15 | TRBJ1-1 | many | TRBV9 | CASSVEALGDTEAFF | TGTGCCAGCAGCGTAGAGGCTCTGGGTGACACTGAAGCTTTCTTT
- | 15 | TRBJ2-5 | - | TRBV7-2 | CASSQQGGGRETQYF | TGTGCCAGCAGCCAGCAGGGAGGGGGTAGAGAGACCCAGTACTTC
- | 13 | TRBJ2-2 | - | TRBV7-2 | CASSFMNTGELFF | TGTGCCAGCAGCTTTATGAACACCGGGGAGCTGTTTTTT
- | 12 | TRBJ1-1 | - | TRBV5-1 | CASNRGGGEAFF | TGCGCCAGCAACCGGGGAGGTGGTGAAGCTTTCTTT
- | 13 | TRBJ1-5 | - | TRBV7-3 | CASSHRDSSPQHF | TGTGCCAGCAGCCACCGGGACTCTTCGCCCCAGCATTTT
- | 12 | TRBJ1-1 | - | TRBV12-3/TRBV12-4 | CASPRGEAEAFF | TGTGCCAGCCCGAGAGGAGAGGCTGAAGCTTTCTTT
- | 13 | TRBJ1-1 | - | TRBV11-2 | CASSYGRETEAFF | TGTGCCAGCAGCTACGGGCGCGAAACTGAAGCTTTCTTT
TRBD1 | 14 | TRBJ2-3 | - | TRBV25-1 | CASSPDRVGDTQYF | TGCGCCAGCAGCCCGGACAGGGTGGGAGATACGCAGTATTTT